Each of the 14 T cell receptor beta chains below was sequenced from the same sample in a study of shared clonotypes between healthy human individuals. Clones were sequenced by immunoSEQ multiplex PCR, and TCRdb holds only the in-frame ones, with some missing. This sample carries about 450,000 clones, roughly three quarters of them seen once, and the ten largest clones take approximately 13%. The sample consisted of PBMCs. The receptors here all came from a middle-aged woman in good health. Some clones in this sample may be carry-over from other donors' samples.

V and J are TRBV21-1 and TRBJ2-5; the listed D gene, TRBD2, was not tested against the DNA. The end of the DNA fits TRBJ2-7 better, so the J call may be wrong. TRBV21-1 is a recognized pseudogene. The CDR3 length is 12 residues. CDR3 in amino acids: CASTAYPYEQYF. In nucleotides, the CDR3 is TGTGCCAGCACCGCATACCCGTACGAGCAGTACTTC.

The V and J genes are TRBV27 and TRBJ2-3; 9 bases are a match to TRBD2. Germline-derived CDR1 and CDR2 are MNHEY and SMNVEV (reference sequence). The ends lost 8 bases at V and 1 base at J; junction bases unmatched: 1. The CDR3 spans 13 residues. In nucleotides, the CDR3 is TGTGCCAGCCAGCGGGAGGGCACAGATACGCAGTATTTT. Its protein product is CASQREGTDTQYF.

The chain joins TRBV4-3 to TRBJ1-1, with a weak D call TRBD1 (5 bases). The CDR3 is made up of 19 amino acids. Trimming removed 3 bases at V and 3 bases at J, with 26 bases between. CDR1 LGHNA and CDR2 YSLEER come from the germline V gene. CDR3 loop: CASSHQSPTDLAGDTEAFF. In nucleotides, the CDR3 is TGCGCCAGCAGCCACCAATCGCCGACAGACTTGGCCGGGGACACTGAAGCTTTCTTT.

V is TRBV21-1 and J is TRBJ2-1. TRBV21-1 is a listed pseudogene. The CDR3 totals 14 residues. CDR3 sequence (DNA): TGTGCCAGCAGCAAACGGGGACCAGACAATGAGCAGTTCTTC. Protein: CASSKRGPDNEQFF.

The gene calls are TRBV5-1 and TRBJ2-5, with D perhaps TRBD1 (6 bases). Germline V CDR1 and CDR2: SGHRS, YFSETQ. V was cut by 4 bases and J by 3 bases, with 13 bases left in between. The CDR3 has 14 amino acids. The CDR3 DNA is TGCGCCAGCAGCCAGGGGCAGGTAAAAGAGACCCAGTACTTC. It translates to CASSQGQVKETQYF.

The CDR3 sequence is CASSLVGGANTGELFF. CDR3 DNA sequence: TGTGCCAGCAGCTTAGTGGGCGGAGCGAACACCGGGGAGCTGTTTTTT. The V call is TRBV7-2, the J call TRBJ2-2; D is uncertain. Germline lookup yields CDR1 SGHTA and CDR2 FQGNSA. The CDR3 is 16 amino acids. Trimming left V 1 base short and J 0 bases short, with 9 bases between.

The V and J genes are TRBV11-3 and TRBJ2-1; 11 positions agree with TRBD2. CDR3 length: 15 residues. V dropped 5 bases and J dropped 7; count of bases not matched to a gene: 7. CDR1 is SGHNT, CDR2 YENEEA, per germline. The CDR3 sequence: CASSPGLAAVNEQFF. CDR3 DNA sequence: TGTGCCAGCAGCCCGGGACTAGCGGCGGTAAATGAGCAGTTCTTC.

The chain has TRBV5-6 and TRBJ1-1; D is unclear. Germline V lookup: CDR1 SGHDT, CDR2 YYEEEE. This CDR3 region has 15 residues. Trimming removed 4 bases from V and 0 bases from J, with 13 bases in between. The CDR3 DNA is TGTGCCAGCAGCGTGACGGGTGCCATGAACACTGAAGCTTTCTTT. This encodes CASSVTGAMNTEAFF.

V is TRBV29-1 and J is TRBJ1-1; D gene uncertain. The CDR3 runs to 12 residues. Germline V gene data show CDR1 as SQVTM and CDR2 as ANQGSEA. V gave up 1 base and J gave up 5 bases, with 8 bases separating them. The DNA of the CDR3 is TGCAGCGTTGAAGGGACGGAGACTGAAGCTTTCTTT. Translation: CSVEGTETEAFF.

This sequence joins TRBV5-1 and TRBJ2-1; no definite D call. The CDR3 runs to 15 residues. Germline V gene sequence: CDR1 SGHRS, CDR2 YFSETQ. The V gene lost 1 base and the J gene lost 1 base, with 9 bases spanning the gap. The chain's CDR3 is CASSLTSASYNEQFF. In nucleotides, the CDR3 is TGCGCCAGCAGCTTGACAAGCGCTTCCTACAATGAGCAGTTCTTC.

This clone occurred a few times. This chain uses TRBV15 with TRBJ2-1; D unresolved. The CDR3 is made up of 14 amino acids. Germline-derived CDR1 and CDR2 are LNHNV and YYDKDF (reference sequence). V dropped 3 bases and J dropped 5 bases, with 11 bases sitting between them. CDR3 amino acids: CATSSLKTDNEQFF. For the CDR3, the DNA is TGTGCCACCAGCAGCCTTAAAACGGACAATGAGCAGTTCTTC.

The V call is TRBV7-8, the J call TRBJ1-2; D call uncertain. V was shortened by 3 bases and J by 6 bases, with 14 bases between the two germline ends. This CDR3 is built from 14 residues. Germline loops: CDR1 SGHVS, CDR2 FQNEAQ. The CDR3 sequence: CASSFGAEGDGYTF. The DNA of the CDR3 is TGTGCCAGCAGCTTCGGTGCGGAGGGAGATGGCTACACCTTC.

This clone was counted many times. The same CDR3 can be traced to other DNA sequences in this sample. The chain employs TRBV30 and TRBJ1-2; the D gene is possibly TRBD1 (6 bases). V lost 2 bases and J 6 bases, leaving 13 bases between the germline ends. Looked up from germline, CDR1 is GTSNPN and CDR2 is SVGIG (reference sequence). The CDR3 consists of 13 residues. The CDR3 DNA reads TGTGCCTGGAGTCCCAGGGGAACGGATGGCTACACCTTC. It yields the protein CAWSPRGTDGYTF.

A single count supports this clone. The chain combines TRBV5-6 with TRBJ2-7, with D unresolved. CDR1 is SGHDT, CDR2 YYEEEE, per germline. This CDR3 is 11 amino acids long. The V end was cut by 0 bases, the J end by 12 bases, with 10 bases between. This CDR3 is CASSLERIWYF. The CDR3 DNA sequence: TGTGCCAGCAGCTTGGAACGCATTTGGTACTTC.